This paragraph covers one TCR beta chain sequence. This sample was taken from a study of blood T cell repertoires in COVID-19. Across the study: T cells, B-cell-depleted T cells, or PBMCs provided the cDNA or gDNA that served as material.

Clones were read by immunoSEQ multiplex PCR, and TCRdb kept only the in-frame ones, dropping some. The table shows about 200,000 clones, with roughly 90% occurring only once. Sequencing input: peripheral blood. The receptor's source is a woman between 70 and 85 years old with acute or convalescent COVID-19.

CDR3 sequence: CATRLARTYEQYF. The CDR3 DNA reads as TGTGCCACCCGTTTGGCAAGAACCTACGAGCAGTACTTC. The J gene is TRBJ2-7, the V gene TRBV28; D is unresolved. V was cut by 10 bases and J by 2 bases, with 15 bases left in between. Germline V gene lookup returns CDR1 MDHEN and CDR2 SYDVKM. The length of the CDR3 is 13 residues. Looking up the rest from reference TRBV28 and TRBJ2-7 gives the full variable domain: DVKVTQSSRYLVKRTGEKVFLECVQDMDHENMFWYRQDPGLGLRLIYFSYDVKMKEKGDIPEGYSVSREKKERFSLILESASTNQTSMYLCATRLARTYEQYFGPGTRLTVT.